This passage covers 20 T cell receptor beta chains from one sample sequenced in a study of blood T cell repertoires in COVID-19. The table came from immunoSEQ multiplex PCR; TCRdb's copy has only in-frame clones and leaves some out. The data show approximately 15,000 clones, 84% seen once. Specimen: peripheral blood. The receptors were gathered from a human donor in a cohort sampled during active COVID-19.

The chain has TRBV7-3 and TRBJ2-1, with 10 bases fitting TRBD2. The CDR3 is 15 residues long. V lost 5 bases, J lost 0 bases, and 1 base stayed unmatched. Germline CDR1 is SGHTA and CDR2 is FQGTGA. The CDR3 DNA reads TGTGCCAGCAGCCCTAGCGGGAGCTCCTACAATGAGCAGTTCTTC. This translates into CASSPSGSSYNEQFF.

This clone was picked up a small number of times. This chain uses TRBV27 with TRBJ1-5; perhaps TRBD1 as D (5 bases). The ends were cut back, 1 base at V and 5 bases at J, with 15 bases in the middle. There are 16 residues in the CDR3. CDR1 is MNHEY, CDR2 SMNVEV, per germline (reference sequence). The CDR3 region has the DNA TGTGCCAGCAGTTTATTTGCGGGGACGGGAGATCAGCCCCAGCATTTT. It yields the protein CASSLFAGTGDQPQHF.

CDR3 loop: CASSPGWTGELFF. CDR3 coding DNA: TGTGCCAGTAGCCCCGGGTGGACCGGGGAGCTGTTTTTT. The chain couples TRBV19 to TRBJ2-2; D call uncertain. The CDR3 has 13 residues. Germline lookup yields CDR1 LNHDA and CDR2 SQIVND (reference sequence). Trimming cost V 6 bases and J 5 bases, with 10 bases left between them.

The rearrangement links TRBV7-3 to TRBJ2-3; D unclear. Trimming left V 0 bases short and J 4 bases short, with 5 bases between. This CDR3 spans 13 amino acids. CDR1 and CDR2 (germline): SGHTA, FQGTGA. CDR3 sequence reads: CASSLTYSDTQYF. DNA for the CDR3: TGTGCCAGCAGCTTAACGTACTCAGATACGCAGTATTTT.

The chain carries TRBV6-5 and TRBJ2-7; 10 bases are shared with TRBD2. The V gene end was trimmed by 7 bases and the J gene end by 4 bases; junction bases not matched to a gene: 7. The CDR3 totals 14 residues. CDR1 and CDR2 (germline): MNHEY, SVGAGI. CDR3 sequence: CASKPGLATYEQYF. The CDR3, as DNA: TGTGCCAGCAAACCGGGACTAGCGACTTACGAGCAGTACTTC.

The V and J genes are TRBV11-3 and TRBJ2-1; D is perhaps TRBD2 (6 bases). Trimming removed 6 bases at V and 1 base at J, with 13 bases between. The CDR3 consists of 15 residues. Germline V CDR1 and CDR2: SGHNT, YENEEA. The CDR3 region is CASSPRLGSYNEQFF. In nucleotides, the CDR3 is TGTGCCAGCAGTCCCAGACTAGGTTCCTACAATGAGCAGTTCTTC.

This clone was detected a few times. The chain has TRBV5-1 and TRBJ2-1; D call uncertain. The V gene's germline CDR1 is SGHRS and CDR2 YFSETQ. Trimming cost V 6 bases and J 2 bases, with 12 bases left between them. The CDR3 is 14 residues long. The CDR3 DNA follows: TGCGCCAGCACCTCCGGCGGCGCCTACAATGAGCAGTTCTTC. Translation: CASTSGGAYNEQFF.

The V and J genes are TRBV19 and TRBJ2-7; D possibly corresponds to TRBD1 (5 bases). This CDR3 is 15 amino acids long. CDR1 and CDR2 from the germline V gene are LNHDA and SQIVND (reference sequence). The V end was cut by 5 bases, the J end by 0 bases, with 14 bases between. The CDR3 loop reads CASSLQGGISYEQYF. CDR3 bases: TGTGCCAGTAGTTTGCAGGGTGGGATCTCCTACGAGCAGTACTTC.

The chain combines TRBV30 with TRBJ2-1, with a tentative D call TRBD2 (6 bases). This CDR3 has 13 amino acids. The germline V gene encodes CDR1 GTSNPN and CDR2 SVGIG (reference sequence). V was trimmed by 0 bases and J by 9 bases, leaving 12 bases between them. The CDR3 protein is CAWSVRENAEQFF. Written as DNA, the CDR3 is TGTGCCTGGAGTGTCCGGGAGAATGCTGAGCAGTTCTTC.

The CDR3 DNA reads TGCGCCAGCAGGGCCAGTACCTATGGCTACACCTTC. This translates into CASRASTYGYTF. This chain uses TRBV5-1 with TRBJ1-2; D gene unclear. The germline CDR1 and CDR2 sequences are SGHRS and YFSETQ. Trimming pared 5 bases from V and 4 bases from J, leaving 9 bases between. The CDR3 covers 12 residues.

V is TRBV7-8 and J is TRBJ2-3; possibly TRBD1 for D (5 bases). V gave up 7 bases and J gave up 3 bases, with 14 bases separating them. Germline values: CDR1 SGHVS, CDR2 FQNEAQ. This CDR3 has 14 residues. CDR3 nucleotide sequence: TGTGCCAGCACCGAACCAGGGATAACAGATACGCAGTATTTT. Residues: CASTEPGITDTQYF.

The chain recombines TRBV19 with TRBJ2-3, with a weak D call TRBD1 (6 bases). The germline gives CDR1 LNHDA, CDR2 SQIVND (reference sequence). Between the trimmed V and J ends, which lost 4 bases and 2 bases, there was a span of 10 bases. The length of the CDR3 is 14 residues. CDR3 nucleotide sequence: TGTGCCAGTAGTAGAGGACAGACCACAGATACGCAGTATTTT. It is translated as CASSRGQTTDTQYF.

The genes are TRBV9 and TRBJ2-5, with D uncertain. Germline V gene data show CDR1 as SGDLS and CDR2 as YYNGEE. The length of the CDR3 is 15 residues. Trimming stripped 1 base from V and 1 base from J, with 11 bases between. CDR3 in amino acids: CASSVFVGVQETQYF. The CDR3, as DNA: TGTGCCAGCAGCGTATTCGTGGGCGTCCAAGAGACCCAGTACTTC.

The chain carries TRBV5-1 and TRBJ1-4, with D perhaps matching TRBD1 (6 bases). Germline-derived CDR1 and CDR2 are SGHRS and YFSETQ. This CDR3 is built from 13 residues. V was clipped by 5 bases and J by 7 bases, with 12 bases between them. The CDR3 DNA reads TGCGCCAGCAGACGGGACATTAGTGAAAAACTGTTTTTT. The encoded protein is CASRRDISEKLFF.

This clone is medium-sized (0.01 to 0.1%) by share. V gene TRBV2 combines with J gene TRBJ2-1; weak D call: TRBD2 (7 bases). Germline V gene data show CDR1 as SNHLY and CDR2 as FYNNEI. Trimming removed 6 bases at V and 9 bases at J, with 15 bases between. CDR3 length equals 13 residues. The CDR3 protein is CASSGPGGFEQFF. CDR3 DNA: TGTGCCAGCAGCGGCCCGGGGGGCTTTGAGCAGTTCTTC.

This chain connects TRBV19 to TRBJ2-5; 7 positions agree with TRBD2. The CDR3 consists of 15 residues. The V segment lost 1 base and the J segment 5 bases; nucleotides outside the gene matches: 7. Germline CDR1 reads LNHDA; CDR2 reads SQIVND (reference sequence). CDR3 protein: CASSIVAGVSETQYF. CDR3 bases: TGTGCCAGTAGTATAGTGGCGGGAGTCTCCGAGACCCAGTACTTC.

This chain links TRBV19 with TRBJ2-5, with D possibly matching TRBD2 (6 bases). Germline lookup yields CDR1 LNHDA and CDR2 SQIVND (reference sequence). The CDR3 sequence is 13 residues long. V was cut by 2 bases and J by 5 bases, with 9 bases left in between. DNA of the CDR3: TGTGCCAGTAGTATAACGGGGGTGGAGACCCAGTACTTC. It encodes CASSITGVETQYF.

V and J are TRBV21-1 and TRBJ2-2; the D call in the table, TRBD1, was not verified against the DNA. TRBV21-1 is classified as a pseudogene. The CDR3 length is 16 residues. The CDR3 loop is CASSKIGQGDTGELFF. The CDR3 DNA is TGTGCCAGCAGCAAAATCGGGCAGGGCGACACCGGGGAGCTGTTTTTT.

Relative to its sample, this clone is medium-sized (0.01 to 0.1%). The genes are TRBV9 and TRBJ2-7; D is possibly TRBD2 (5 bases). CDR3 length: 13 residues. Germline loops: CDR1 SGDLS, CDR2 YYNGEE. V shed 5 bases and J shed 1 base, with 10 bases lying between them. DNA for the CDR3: TGTGCCAGCAGGTCCACGGGGTCCTACGAGCAGTACTTC. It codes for CASRSTGSYEQYF. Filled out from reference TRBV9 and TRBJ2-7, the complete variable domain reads DSGVTQTPKHLITATGQRVTLRCSPRSGDLSVYWYQQSLDQGLQFLIQYYNGEERAKGNILERFSAQQFPDLHSELNLSSLELGDSALYFCASRSTGSYEQYFGPGTRLTVT.

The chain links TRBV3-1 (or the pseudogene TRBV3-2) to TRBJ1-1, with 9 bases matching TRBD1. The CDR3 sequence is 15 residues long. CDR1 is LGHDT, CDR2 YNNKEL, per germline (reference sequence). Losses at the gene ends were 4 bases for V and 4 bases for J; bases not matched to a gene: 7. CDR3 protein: CASSRGQGRSTEAFF. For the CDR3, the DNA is TGTGCCAGCAGCCGAGGACAGGGGAGAAGCACTGAAGCTTTCTTT.